This paragraph reports one TCR beta chain. Antigen: not known. Produced via immunoSEQ multiplex PCR; TCRdb's table is partial and in-frame only. The repertoire consists of over 85,000 clones, with around 88% occurring once and the leading ten covering roughly 0.5%. This CDR3 contains 16 residues. The ends lost 4 bases at V and 3 bases at J; junction bases unmatched: 11. Per the germline V gene, CDR1 is SGHRS and CDR2 is YFSETQ. The sample is drawn from a study of OX40 agonist ivuxolimab in advanced cancers. Study context: The study reported partial responses in three patients: one hepatocellular carcinoma, two cutaneous melanoma.

Study findings and constraints: Expanded clones were, on average, more numerous in CD8+ T cells than in CD4+. The CD4+ and CD8+ T cells in the blood had expanded clonally by week 6 at 0.1 to 3.0 mg/kg.

Blood draws occurred at baseline, cycle 4 day 1, and cycle 7 day 1. V and J are TRBV5-1 and TRBJ2-5, with TRBD1 matching 8 bases. This specimen consisted of CD4+ or CD8+ T cells sorted from blood, obtained in a trial of the OX40 agonist ivuxolimab. The receptor was derived from an adult with an advanced solid tumor such as melanoma, head and neck, liver or kidney cancer. The CDR3 loop is CASSLGANRGKETQYF. CDR3 nucleotides: TGCGCCAGCAGCCTGGGGGCGAACAGGGGGAAAGAGACCCAGTACTTC. Filled out from reference TRBV5-1 and TRBJ2-5, the complete variable domain reads KAGVTQTPRYLIKTRGQQVTLSCSPISGHRSVSWYQQTPGQGLQFLFEYFSETQRNKGNFPGRFSGRQFSNSRSEMNVSTLELGDSALYLCASSLGANRGKETQYFGPGTRLLVL.